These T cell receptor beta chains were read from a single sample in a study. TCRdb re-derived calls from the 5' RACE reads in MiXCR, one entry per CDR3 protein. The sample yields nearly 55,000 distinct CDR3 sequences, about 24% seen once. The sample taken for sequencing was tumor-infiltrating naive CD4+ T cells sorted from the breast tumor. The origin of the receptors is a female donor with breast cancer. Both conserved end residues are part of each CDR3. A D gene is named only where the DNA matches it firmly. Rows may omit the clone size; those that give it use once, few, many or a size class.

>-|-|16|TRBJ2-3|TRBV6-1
CASRPRQAPRTDTQYF
TGTGCCAGCAGACCCCGACAGGCCCCTAGGACAGATACGCAGTATTTT
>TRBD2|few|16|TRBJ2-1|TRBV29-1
CSVVKLSSGRNNEQFF
TGCAGCGTTGTAAAGTTATCCAGCGGGAGAAACAATGAGCAGTTCTTC
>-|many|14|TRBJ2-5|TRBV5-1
CASSLVDGQETQYF
TGCGCCAGCAGCTTGGTAGACGGACAAGAGACCCAGTACTTC
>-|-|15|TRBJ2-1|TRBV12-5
CASASSRSSYNEQFF
TGTGCTAGTGCCTCCTCGAGGAGCTCCTACAATGAGCAGTTCTTC
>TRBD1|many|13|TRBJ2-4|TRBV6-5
CASSDRAGNIQYF
TGTGCCAGCAGCGACAGGGCTGGAAACATTCAGTACTTC
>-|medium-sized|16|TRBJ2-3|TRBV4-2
CASSQGYAENTDTQYF
TGTGCCAGCAGCCAAGGGTACGCGGAAAACACAGATACGCAGTATTTT
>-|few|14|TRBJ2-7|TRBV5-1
CASSLVSANYEQYF
TGCGCCAGCAGCTTGGTGTCGGCTAACTACGAGCAGTACTTC
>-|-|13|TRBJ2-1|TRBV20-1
CSARLFVYNEQFF
TGCAGTGCTAGGCTGTTTGTCTACAATGAGCAGTTCTTC
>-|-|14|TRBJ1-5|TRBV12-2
CASRFDCRSQPQHF
TGTGCAAGTCGCTTTGATTGTCGGAGTCAGCCCCAGCATTTT
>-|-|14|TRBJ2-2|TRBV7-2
CASALKWGTGELFF
TGTGCCAGCGCACTTAAGTGGGGCACCGGGGAGCTGTTTTTT
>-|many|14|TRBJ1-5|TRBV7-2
CASSLMTGNQPQHF
TGTGCCAGCAGCTTGATGACAGGCAATCAGCCCCAGCATTTT
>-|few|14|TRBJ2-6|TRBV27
CASSFWIGANVLTF
TGTGCCAGCAGTTTCTGGATTGGGGCCAACGTCCTGACTTTC
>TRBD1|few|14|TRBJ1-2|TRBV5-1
CATTRDRVGDGYTF
TGCGCCACCACCCGGGACAGGGTTGGCGATGGCTACACCTTC
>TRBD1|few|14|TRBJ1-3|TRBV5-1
CASSWTGAGNTIYF
TGCGCCAGCAGCTGGACAGGGGCTGGAAACACCATATATTTT
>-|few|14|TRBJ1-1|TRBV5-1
CASEEGIGNTEAFF
TGCGCCAGCGAGGAAGGGATTGGGAACACTGAAGCTTTCTTT
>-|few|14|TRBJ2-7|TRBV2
CASRRNSLIYEQYF
TGTGCCAGCAGGAGGAACTCCTTGATATACGAGCAGTACTTC
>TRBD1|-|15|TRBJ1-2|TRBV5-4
CASSPGQGLGYGYTF
TGTGCCAGCAGCCCAGGACAGGGGTTGGGATATGGCTACACCTTC
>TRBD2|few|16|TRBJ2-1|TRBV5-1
CASSKNSGSNYNEQFF
TGCGCCAGCAGCAAGAATAGCGGGAGCAACTACAATGAGCAGTTCTTC
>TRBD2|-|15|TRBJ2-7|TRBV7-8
CASSERRLAGYEQYF
TGTGCCAGCAGTGAAAGGCGGCTAGCGGGCTACGAGCAGTACTTC
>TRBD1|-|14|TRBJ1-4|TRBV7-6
CASSLTGQGEKLFF
TGTGCCAGCAGCTTAACGGGACAGGGTGAAAAACTGTTTTTT
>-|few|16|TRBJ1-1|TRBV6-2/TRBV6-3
CASSYSIARVNTEAFF
TGTGCCAGCAGTTACTCGATCGCCAGGGTGAACACTGAAGCTTTCTTT
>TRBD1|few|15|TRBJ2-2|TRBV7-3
CASSRQGQGFGELFF
TGTGCCAGCAGCCGACAGGGACAGGGGTTCGGGGAGCTGTTTTTT
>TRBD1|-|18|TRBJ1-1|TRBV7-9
CASSPSSGDYTGGTGAFF
TGTGCCAGCAGCCCATCGAGCGGAGATTACACAGGGGGCACCGGAGCTTTCTTT
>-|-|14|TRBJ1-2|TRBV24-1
CATSDAQGSRGYTF
TGTGCCACCAGTGACGCACAGGGTTCCCGTGGCTACACCTTC
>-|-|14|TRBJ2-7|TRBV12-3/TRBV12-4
CASSLRGGPNEQYF
TGTGCCAGCAGTTTACGGGGCGGCCCCAACGAGCAGTACTTC
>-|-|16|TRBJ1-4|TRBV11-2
CASSLNQGGANEKLFF
TGTGCCAGCAGCTTAAATCAAGGGGGGGCTAATGAAAAACTGTTTTTT
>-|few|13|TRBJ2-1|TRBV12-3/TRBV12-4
CASSLREDNEQFF
TGTGCCAGCAGTTTAAGGGAGGACAATGAGCAGTTCTTC
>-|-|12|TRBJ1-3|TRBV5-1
CASSREGNTIYF
TGCGCCAGCAGCCGAGAGGGAAACACCATATATTTT
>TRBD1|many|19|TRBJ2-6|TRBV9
CASSVSPTGGGSGANVLTF
TGTGCCAGCAGCGTATCCCCGACAGGGGGGGGATCTGGGGCCAACGTCCTGACTTTC
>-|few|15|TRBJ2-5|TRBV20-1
CSAIPRGLRGETQYF
TGCAGTGCCATCCCCAGGGGACTTCGGGGGGAGACCCAGTACTTC
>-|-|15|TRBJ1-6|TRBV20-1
CSARGGSSYNSPLHF
TGCAGTGCTAGAGGGGGGAGCTCCTATAATTCACCCCTCCACTTT
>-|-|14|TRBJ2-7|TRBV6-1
CASGNGRVSHEQYF
TGTGCCAGCGGAAACGGCAGGGTTTCACACGAGCAGTACTTC
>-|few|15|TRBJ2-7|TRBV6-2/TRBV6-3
CASSSNPPDGYEQYF
TGTGCCAGCAGTTCTAATCCCCCGGACGGCTACGAGCAGTACTTC
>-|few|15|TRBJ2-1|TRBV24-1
CATSEYRLRSSEQFF
TGTGCCACCAGTGAATATCGTCTCAGATCCAGTGAGCAGTTCTTC
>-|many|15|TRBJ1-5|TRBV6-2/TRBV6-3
CASSRDKRSNQPQHF
TGTGCCAGCAGTCGGGACAAAAGGAGCAATCAGCCCCAGCATTTT
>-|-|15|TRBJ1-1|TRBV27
CASSSTKGDRTEAFF
TGTGCCAGCAGTTCTACCAAGGGGGATCGGACTGAAGCTTTCTTT
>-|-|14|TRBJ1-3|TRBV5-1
CASSLDGKGNTIYF
TGCGCCAGCAGCTTGGACGGCAAGGGAAACACCATATATTTT
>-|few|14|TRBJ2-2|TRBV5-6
CASSSLTTTGELFF
TGTGCCAGCAGCTCTCTGACCACAACCGGGGAGCTGTTTTTT
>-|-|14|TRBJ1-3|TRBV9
CASSVGVFGNTIYF
TGTGCCAGCAGCGTAGGCGTATTCGGAAACACCATATATTTT
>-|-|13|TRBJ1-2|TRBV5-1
CASSSTGDHGYTF
TGCGCCAGCAGCTCTACGGGGGACCATGGCTACACCTTC